This T cell receptor beta chain was identified in a study of blood T cell repertoires in COVID-19. About the research overall: Nucleic acid was either cDNA or gDNA, and it came from T cells, B-cell-depleted T cells, or PBMCs.

Source study methods: Estimation of nucleated cell counts was performed using reference gene primer amplification. Method: immunoSEQ multiplex PCR; TCRdb's copy keeps in-frame clones and lacks some. V and J calls and clone size are given by that table; D and trimming were obtained from the DNA. Counted here are around 200,000 clones, around 85% occurring once; the ten biggest clones make up roughly 20%. The CDR3 extends over 14 amino acids. The V gene lost 5 bases and the J gene lost 5 bases, with 15 bases spanning the gap. From germline, CDR1 is SGHNT and CDR2 YENEEA. Sequencing was performed on peripheral blood. This sequence originates from a man in his sixties or seventies with active or convalescent COVID-19. This chain joins TRBV11-3 and TRBJ1-1; D is uncertain. CDR3 loop: CASSKDRRGTEAFF. The CDR3 region has the DNA TGTGCCAGCAGCAAGGATCGGAGAGGGACTGAAGCTTTCTTT.